This T cell receptor beta chain was identified in a study of cytomegalovirus exposure and HLA in healthy donors. Study conclusions and caveats: Near-uniform donor sequencing depth was presumed by presence/absence analyses.

The CDR3 totals 13 residues. The germline V gene has CDR1 LGHNT and CDR2 FRNRAP. PCR used 60 Vbeta primers and 13 Jbeta primers. Clones were sequenced by immunoSEQ multiplex PCR, and TCRdb holds only the in-frame ones, with some missing. The table records 200,000 to 250,000 clones, approximately 82% of them present only once. Remarks on this clone: Its specificity is unknown. A read error may account for a junction end that differs from germline.

The receptor was derived from a woman between 55 and 75 years old in good health and CMV-seropositive. Sequencing was performed on PBMCs. This chain joins TRBV12-5 and TRBJ2-2, with a possible D match to TRBD2 (6 bases). As DNA, the CDR3 is TGTGCTAGTGGTTTGGTACCGGGCGGGGAGCTGTCTTTT. Encoded protein: CASGLVPGGELSF.